The TCR beta chain under discussion was sequenced for a study of T cell repertoires in cytomegalovirus infection. General study results and limits: Clonotypes of TCR beta that were HLA-C-restricted and CMV-specific dominated the ex vivo response.

The CDR3 contains 13 residues. With 6 bases removed from V and 3 bases from J, the gap between germline ends came to 10 bases. The germline gives CDR1 SGHTA, CDR2 FQGNSA. Concerning this clonotype itself: The target antigen is unknown.

TCRdb itself ran the reads through MiXCR, one entry per CDR3 protein. This table holds around 630,000 distinct CDR3 sequences, roughly a quarter found once. The V call is TRBV7-2, the J call TRBJ2-3; perhaps TRBD2 as D (6 bases). The sequenced sample consisted of CD8+ T cells from PBMCs. The sequence was obtained from a human donor in good health (CMV status not recorded). Some clones in this sample may be carry-over from other donors' samples. As DNA, the CDR3 is TGTGCCAGCAGAGTTAGCGGAACAGATACGCAGTATTTT. It is translated as CASRVSGTDTQYF.